These 12 T cell receptor beta chains came from one sample sequenced in a study of shared clonotypes between healthy human individuals. The protocol was immunoSEQ multiplex PCR, while the TCRdb copy is restricted to in-frame clones and leaves out a portion. The sample gives about a million clones, roughly 80% of which show up once; approximately 1.5% is in the top ten. Material: memory CD4+ T cells sorted from blood. Sample subset: CD45RA-negative fraction. Receptors were obtained from a man aged 18 to 29 in good health.

The chain combines TRBV7-3 with TRBJ2-3; 10 nucleotides line up with TRBD1. In germline, CDR1 is SGHTA, CDR2 FQGTGA. Germline trimming cut 2 bases from V and 3 bases from J; bases unmatched to any gene: 5. There are 16 residues in the CDR3. The DNA of the CDR3 is TGTGCCAGCAGCTTAGTGGGACAGGGGTCTACAGATACGCAGTATTTT. It translates to CASSLVGQGSTDTQYF.

The chain joins TRBV5-6 to TRBJ2-7, with 8 bases fitting TRBD1. This CDR3 contains 14 residues. The V and J ends lost 0 bases and 6 bases, in that order; junction bases with no gene match: 5. Germline lookup yields CDR1 SGHDT and CDR2 YYEEEE. The CDR3, as DNA: TGTGCCAGCAGCTTGGGGACAGGGCTAGGCGAGCAGTACTTC. Translated: CASSLGTGLGEQYF.

This chain uses TRBV29-1 with TRBJ1-5; 10 bases are a match to TRBD1. V lost 4 bases to trimming and J lost 0 bases; unmatched junction nucleotides: 3. Per the germline V gene, CDR1 is SQVTM and CDR2 is ANQGSEA. The CDR3 runs 15 residues. CDR3 sequence: CSVVGTGDSNQPQHF. The CDR3 DNA reads as TGCAGCGTTGTCGGGACAGGGGATAGCAATCAGCCCCAGCATTTT.

The V call is TRBV7-3, the J call TRBJ1-2, with D tentatively TRBD1 (6 bases). There are 15 residues in the CDR3. Germline CDR1 is SGHTA and CDR2 is FQGTGA. Trimming left V 5 bases short and J 1 base short, with 14 bases between. CDR3 sequence: CASSPSTGINYGYTF. Written as DNA, the CDR3 is TGTGCCAGCAGCCCGAGCACAGGGATTAACTATGGCTACACCTTC.

The chain couples TRBV6-1 to TRBJ2-2; perhaps TRBD2 as D (6 bases). The length of the CDR3 is 15 residues. V was pared by 6 bases and J by 1 base, with 12 bases between. The germline V gene encodes CDR1 MNHNS and CDR2 SASEGT. The CDR3: CASRTSGVNTGELFF. The CDR3 bases are TGTGCCAGCAGGACCTCGGGGGTGAACACCGGGGAGCTGTTTTTT.

The rearrangement uses TRBV29-1 and TRBJ2-3; D is undetermined. Germline V gene data show CDR1 as SQVTM and CDR2 as ANQGSEA. CDR3 length equals 12 residues. Trimming took off 4 bases at V and 4 bases at J, with 9 bases between the two ends. In DNA form, the CDR3 reads TGCAGCGTTGTTCGGAGTTCAGATACGCAGTATTTT. This translates into CSVVRSSDTQYF.

The chain links TRBV5-1 to TRBJ2-7; 10 bases align to TRBD1. The J segment lost 5 bases and the V segment lost 4 bases, leaving 6 bases of the junction unmatched. The CDR3 consists of 14 residues. Germline V gene data show CDR1 as SGHRS and CDR2 as YFSETQ. The CDR3 sequence: CASSKTTGGNEQYF. The DNA of the CDR3 is TGCGCCAGCAGCAAAACGACAGGGGGCAACGAGCAGTACTTC.

This chain links TRBV19 with TRBJ2-7; 7 bases align to TRBD1. CDR1 and CDR2 (germline): LNHDA, SQIVND (reference sequence). V shed 5 bases, J shed 2 bases, and the junction held 6 bases outside the gene matches. The CDR3 contains 14 residues. CDR3 region: CASSERQGPYEQYF. CDR3 nucleotides: TGTGCCAGTAGTGAAAGACAGGGCCCCTACGAGCAGTACTTC. The variable domain in full, completed from reference TRBV19 and TRBJ2-7, reads DGGITQSPKYLFRKEGQNVTLSCEQNLNHDAMYWYRQDPGQGLRLIYYSQIVNDFQKGDIAEGYSVSREKKESFPLTVTSAQKNPTAFYLCASSERQGPYEQYFGPGTRLTVT.

V gene TRBV29-1 combines with J gene TRBJ2-2, with TRBD1 matching 8 bases. The CDR3 contains 12 residues. Germline assignment: CDR1 SQVTM and CDR2 ANQGSEA. After removal of 7 bases from V and 6 bases from J, the junction contained 4 bases not matched to a gene. Here the CDR3 DNA reads TGCAGCGGATCACAGGGGGCCGGGGAGCTGTTTTTT. As protein: CSGSQGAGELFF.

The chain uses TRBV29-1 and TRBJ2-6; tentative D call: TRBD1 (5 bases). The CDR3 is 14 residues long. V was cut by 3 bases and J by 1 base, with 7 bases left in between. Germline V lookup: CDR1 SQVTM, CDR2 ANQGSEA. The CDR3 DNA reads TGCAGCGTTGACACAGGATCTGGGGCCAACGTCCTGACTTTC. As protein: CSVDTGSGANVLTF. Full variable domain (missing parts from reference TRBV29-1 and TRBJ2-6): SAVISQKPSRDICQRGTSLTIQCQVDSQVTMMFWYRQQPGQSLTLIATANQGSEATYESGFVIDKFPISRPNLTFSTLTVSNMSPEDSSIYLCSVDTGSGANVLTFGAGSRLTVL.

The V call is TRBV18, the J call TRBJ2-1, with 10 bases that match TRBD2. In germline, CDR1 is KGHSH, CDR2 LQKENI. The CDR3 totals 16 residues. V trimming: 3 bases; J trimming: 8 bases; junction bases outside the gene matches: 10. The CDR3 region is CASSPFSGGASDEQFF. The DNA of the CDR3 is TGTGCCAGCTCACCCTTCAGCGGGGGGGCCAGCGATGAGCAGTTCTTC.

This clone was detected a few times. The chain carries TRBV6-1 and TRBJ1-6; D is unresolved. From germline, CDR1 is MNHNS and CDR2 SASEGT. The V and J ends lost 5 bases and 2 bases respectively, with 10 bases between them. The CDR3 consists of 15 residues. CDR3 in amino acids: CASSSLSAYNSPLHF. The DNA of the CDR3 is TGTGCCAGCAGTTCTTTAAGCGCCTATAATTCACCCCTCCACTTT.